The 30 T cell receptor beta chains given below trace back to one sample, sequenced in a study of memory CD8 T cells in hepatitis C reinfection. As for time point: late/post reinfection, 12 to 24 weeks after detection. Sorted cells were sequenced directly ex vivo without any in vitro expansion. Here immunoSEQ multiplex PCR was the method, and the copy in TCRdb shows in-frame clones only, minus some. The sample includes some 44,000 clones, 89% of them seen just once. The specimen was naive CD8+ T cells sorted from blood. These receptors were taken from a man younger than 30 with hepatitis C virus infection.

The chain carries TRBV27 and TRBJ2-7; D may be TRBD1 (6 bases). CDR1 is MNHEY, CDR2 SMNVEV, per germline (reference sequence). The length of the CDR3 is 15 residues. Trimming removed 5 bases at V and 3 bases at J, with 17 bases between. CDR3 coding DNA: TGTGCCAGCAGTCCCCGGGCAGGGGTCCTCTACGAGCAGTACTTC. This encodes CASSPRAGVLYEQYF.

This chain links TRBV9 with TRBJ2-6; D is perhaps TRBD2 (5 bases). V lost 4 bases to trimming and J lost 0 bases, with 11 bases between them. The CDR3 runs 16 residues. The germline CDR1 and CDR2 sequences are SGDLS and YYNGEE. CDR3 nucleotides: TGTGCCAGCAGCTCCCTTCGGGGCTCTGGGGCCAACGTCCTGACTTTC. This encodes CASSSLRGSGANVLTF.

The V call is TRBV6-5, the J call TRBJ2-7, with 7 bases that match TRBD2. CDR1 and CDR2 from the germline V gene are MNHEY and SVGAGI. V dropped 6 bases and J dropped 2; count of bases not matched to a gene: 10. The CDR3 contains 15 residues. The CDR3 DNA reads as TGTGCCAGCAGCATCGGGGAGGGTGTAGCCTACGAGCAGTACTTC. Translating gives CASSIGEGVAYEQYF.

This clone was counted a single time. One junction end does not reproduce the germline sequence, and a read error may be involved. This chain links TRBV5-4 with TRBJ1-1; 7 nucleotides align to TRBD1. CDR3 length: 15 residues. Germline-derived CDR1 and CDR2 are SGHNT and YYREEE (reference sequence). In DNA form, the CDR3 reads TGCGCCAGCAGCCAAGATTGGCAGGGGGGAACTGAAGCTTTCTTT. Encoded protein: CASSQDWQGGTEAFF.

As for this clone: Other nucleotide sequences from this sample produce the same CDR3. The genes are TRBV19 and TRBJ2-1, with TRBD2 matching 11 bases. This CDR3 spans 15 amino acids. V shed 3 bases, J shed 7 bases, and the junction held 5 bases outside the gene matches. From germline, CDR1 is LNHDA and CDR2 SQIVND (reference sequence). The CDR3 loop is CASSIGLAGGNEQFF. For the CDR3, the DNA is TGTGCCAGTAGTATTGGCCTAGCGGGAGGTAATGAGCAGTTCTTC.

This rearrangement joins TRBV6-1 to TRBJ2-5, with 9 bases fitting TRBD1. There are 13 residues in the CDR3. The germline V gene encodes CDR1 MNHNS and CDR2 SASEGT. The V gene end was trimmed by 5 bases and the J gene end by 3 bases; junction bases not matched to a gene: 1. The CDR3 sequence is CASSWDREETQYF. DNA of the CDR3: TGTGCCAGCAGTTGGGACAGGGAAGAGACCCAGTACTTC.

Here the CDR3 DNA reads TGCGCCAGCAGCCAAGAACCAGGGGACAATGAGCAGTTCTTC. Translation gives CASSQEPGDNEQFF. The chain recombines TRBV4-1 with TRBJ2-1; possibly TRBD1 for D (6 bases). Looked up from germline, CDR1 is MGHRA and CDR2 is YSYEKL. The CDR3 contains 14 residues. With 0 bases removed from V and 5 bases from J, the gap between germline ends came to 8 bases.

The V call is TRBV5-1, the J call TRBJ2-3; 8 bases fit TRBD2. This CDR3 is built from 16 residues. Germline V gene sequence: CDR1 SGHRS, CDR2 YFSETQ. Germline trimming cut 0 bases from V and 4 bases from J; bases unmatched to any gene: 7. The CDR3 coding sequence is TGCGCCAGCAGCTTGGGACTAGCGCTAGAGGCAGATACGCAGTATTTT. This encodes CASSLGLALEADTQYF.

The chain uses TRBV19 and TRBJ1-1; TRBD1 is a possible D gene (5 bases). The CDR3 has 14 residues. V was clipped by 5 bases and J by 0 bases, with 10 bases between them. From germline, CDR1 is LNHDA and CDR2 SQIVND (reference sequence). The CDR3 protein is CASSRDRLNTEAFF. The CDR3 DNA reads as TGTGCCAGTAGTCGAGACAGATTGAACACTGAAGCTTTCTTT.

The rearrangement joins TRBV5-1 to TRBJ2-1; 11 positions match TRBD1. CDR3 length equals 12 residues. Per germline, CDR1 SGHRS and CDR2 YFSETQ. V lost 10 bases, J lost 6 bases, and 3 bases stayed unmatched. CDR3 sequence reads: CAAGTGGNEQFF. CDR3 bases: TGCGCCGCCGGGACAGGGGGCAATGAGCAGTTCTTC. Supplemented by reference TRBV5-1 and TRBJ2-1, the full variable domain reads KAGVTQTPRYLIKTRGQQVTLSCSPISGHRSVSWYQQTPGQGLQFLFEYFSETQRNKGNFPGRFSGRQFSNSRSEMNVSTLELGDSALYLCAAGTGGNEQFFGPGTRLTVL.

As DNA, the CDR3 is TGTGCCATCAGTGATCCAGGGTCGGGAACTAATGAAAAACTGTTTTTT. This gives the protein CAISDPGSGTNEKLFF. This chain uses TRBV10-3 with TRBJ1-4, with D tentatively TRBD1 (5 bases). CDR1 ENHRY and CDR2 SYGVKD come from the germline V gene. V lost 3 bases to trimming and J lost 1 base, with 12 bases between them. The CDR3 is made up of 16 amino acids.

The V and J genes are TRBV5-1 and TRBJ2-5; D possibly corresponds to TRBD1 (6 bases). The CDR3 has 15 residues. CDR1 and CDR2 (germline): SGHRS, YFSETQ. V dropped 0 bases and J dropped 4 bases, with 13 bases sitting between them. Here the CDR3 DNA reads TGCGCCAGCAGCTTGGAGCAGGGGACCCTAGAGACCCAGTACTTC. The encoded protein is CASSLEQGTLETQYF.

The V and J genes are TRBV28 and TRBJ1-4; the match to TRBD1 covers 7 bases. J gave up 7 bases and V 2 bases, and 10 bases lay outside the gene matches. The CDR3 is 16 residues long. The germline V gene has CDR1 MDHEN and CDR2 SYDVKM. The CDR3 region has the DNA TGTGCCAGCAGTTTAGGGCTTAGGGCAGGGGGTGAAAAACTGTTTTTT. Its translation: CASSLGLRAGGEKLFF.

The chain's CDR3 is CASSSPRTYEQYF. The CDR3 DNA sequence: TGTGCCAGCAGCTCCCCCCGTACCTACGAGCAGTACTTC. The chain recombines TRBV9 with TRBJ2-7; no reliable D call. With 4 bases removed from V and 2 bases from J, the gap between germline ends came to 10 bases. This CDR3 is 13 amino acids long. Germline loops: CDR1 SGDLS, CDR2 YYNGEE.

V is TRBV9 and J is TRBJ1-1; no firm D call. V was pared by 0 bases and J by 5 bases, with 8 bases between. Germline values: CDR1 SGDLS, CDR2 YYNGEE. CDR3 size: 13 residues. CDR3 sequence (DNA): TGTGCCAGCAGCGTAGGCGGGGAGACTGAAGCTTTCTTT. Translating it yields CASSVGGETEAFF.

This chain links TRBV19 with TRBJ1-2, with TRBD1 matching over 7 bases. The CDR3 extends over 14 amino acids. Germline values: CDR1 LNHDA, CDR2 SQIVND (reference sequence). V was pared by 9 bases and J by 4 bases, with 11 bases of the junction left unmatched. As DNA, the CDR3 is TGTGCCAGCGAACAGGGGCAGCGCGGCTATGGCTACACCTTC. Translating gives CASEQGQRGYGYTF.

In this sample, this clone turned up once. This chain links TRBV7-2 with TRBJ2-7; D possibly corresponds to TRBD1 (5 bases). CDR1 and CDR2 from the germline V gene are SGHTA and FQGNSA. Trimming took 5 bases from V and 1 from J, leaving 15 bases between them. The CDR3 extends over 15 amino acids. The CDR3 spells CASSPGAGPSYEQYF. The CDR3 region has the DNA TGTGCCAGCAGCCCCGGCGCAGGGCCTTCCTACGAGCAGTACTTC.

The gene calls are TRBV30 and TRBJ1-5, with TRBD1 matching over 7 bases. V gave up 0 bases and J gave up 0 bases; unmatched junction bases: 2. The CDR3 is made up of 15 amino acids. The V gene's germline CDR1 is GTSNPN and CDR2 SVGIG (reference sequence). The CDR3 nucleotides read TGTGCCTGGAGTGTGGGGACAGATAGCAATCAGCCCCAGCATTTT. Its protein product is CAWSVGTDSNQPQHF. Combining the CDR3 with reference TRBV30 and TRBJ1-5 gives the whole variable domain SQTIHQWPATLVQPVGSPLSLECTVEGTSNPNLYWYRQAAGRGLQLLFYSVGIGQISSEVPQNLSASRPQDRQFILSSKKLLLSDSGFYLCAWSVGTDSNQPQHFGDGTRLSIL.

This chain uses TRBV28 with TRBJ2-2; 7 bases match TRBD1. This CDR3 contains 13 residues. The V and J ends lost 5 bases and 7 bases, in that order; junction bases with no gene match: 4. From germline, CDR1 is MDHEN and CDR2 SYDVKM. For the CDR3, the DNA is TGTGCCAGCAGTCACAGGGGCGGCGGGGAGCTGTTTTTT. This codes for CASSHRGGGELFF.

This clone was observed once. The chain joins TRBV6-5 to TRBJ1-5; D is perhaps TRBD1 (5 bases). There are 14 residues in the CDR3. V shed 8 bases and J shed 6 bases, with 17 bases lying between them. Germline V lookup: CDR1 MNHEY, CDR2 SVGAGI. The CDR3 sequence is CASALGGESQPQHF. The CDR3, as DNA: TGTGCCAGCGCACTTGGGGGGGAGAGTCAGCCCCAGCATTTT.

The J gene is TRBJ2-1, the V gene TRBV13; perhaps TRBD2 as D (7 bases). The CDR3 sequence is 16 residues long. The germline CDR1 and CDR2 sequences are PRHDT and FYEKMQ (reference sequence). Trimming pared 4 bases from V and 3 bases from J, leaving 16 bases between. The CDR3 here is CASSSSGGAYYNEQFF. CDR3 in DNA: TGTGCCAGCAGCTCCTCGGGGGGCGCTTACTACAATGAGCAGTTCTTC.

The CDR3 region has the DNA TGCGCCAGCAGCTTGGGGTCTAGCGGGTCCGGGAATGAGCAGTTCTTC. It encodes CASSLGSSGSGNEQFF. J is TRBJ2-1 and V is TRBV5-1; 8 positions match TRBD2. V lost 0 bases to trimming and J lost 7 bases; unmatched junction nucleotides: 9. The CDR3 extends over 16 amino acids. Germline V gene data show CDR1 as SGHRS and CDR2 as YFSETQ.

The chain couples TRBV19 to TRBJ2-7, with a weak D call TRBD1 (6 bases). CDR3 length: 14 residues. In germline, CDR1 is LNHDA, CDR2 SQIVND (reference sequence). Trimming stripped 6 bases from V and 0 bases from J, with 12 bases between. CDR3 nucleotides: TGTGCCAGTAGCCCCGGGACAATCTCCTACGAGCAGTACTTC. Translated: CASSPGTISYEQYF. The full variable domain, completed using reference TRBV19 and TRBJ2-7, is DGGITQSPKYLFRKEGQNVTLSCEQNLNHDAMYWYRQDPGQGLRLIYYSQIVNDFQKGDIAEGYSVSREKKESFPLTVTSAQKNPTAFYLCASSPGTISYEQYFGPGTRLTVT.

The chain employs TRBV7-6 and TRBJ2-1, with TRBD2 matching 14 bases. The J segment lost 7 bases and the V segment lost 5 bases, leaving 4 bases of the junction unmatched. The CDR3 totals 15 residues. Germline loops: CDR1 SGHVS, CDR2 FNYEAQ. The CDR3: CASSLGLAGGNEQFF. The CDR3 region has the DNA TGTGCCAGCAGCCTCGGACTAGCGGGAGGTAATGAGCAGTTCTTC.

This rearrangement joins TRBV5-6 to TRBJ2-1; 7 bases match TRBD2. There are 16 residues in the CDR3. CDR1 SGHDT and CDR2 YYEEEE come from the germline V gene. Unmatched junction bases numbered 7, after V lost 0 bases and J lost 4 bases. CDR3 in amino acids: CASSLGGGAQYNEQFF. The CDR3 bases are TGTGCCAGCAGCTTGGGGGGGGGAGCCCAGTACAATGAGCAGTTCTTC. Looking up the rest from reference TRBV5-6 and TRBJ2-1 gives the full variable domain: DAGVTQSPTHLIKTRGQQVTLRCSPKSGHDTVSWYQQALGQGPQFIFQYYEEEERQRGNFPDRFSGHQFPNYSSELNVNALLLGDSALYLCASSLGGGAQYNEQFFGPGTRLTVL.

The CDR3 loop is CASSQAWTSNNEQFF. CDR3 bases: TGCGCCAGCAGCCAAGCCTGGACTAGCAACAATGAGCAGTTCTTC. This chain uses TRBV4-1 with TRBJ2-1; 8 positions agree with TRBD2. Germline CDR1 reads MGHRA; CDR2 reads YSYEKL. Trimming took 1 base from V and 5 from J; bases not matched to a gene: 4. The CDR3 totals 15 residues.

The chain carries TRBV5-4 and TRBJ2-7; D perhaps matches TRBD2 (6 bases). Trimming pared 10 bases from V and 0 bases from J, leaving 11 bases between. This CDR3 is built from 12 residues. Per the germline V gene, CDR1 is SGHNT and CDR2 is YYREEE (reference sequence). CDR3 amino acids: CALSGSSYEQYF. The CDR3 DNA reads TGTGCCTTAAGCGGGTCCTCCTACGAGCAGTACTTC.

Here the CDR3 reads CASSLGGRSYNEQFF. The CDR3 coding sequence is TGTGCCAGTAGCCTAGGGGGCCGGTCCTACAATGAGCAGTTCTTC. The gene calls are TRBV19 and TRBJ2-1; TRBD1 agrees at 7 bases. Trimming took 6 bases from V and 1 from J; bases not matched to a gene: 6. Germline V gives CDR1 LNHDA, CDR2 SQIVND (reference sequence). CDR3 size: 15 residues.

This sequence joins TRBV7-6 and TRBJ2-2, with TRBD2 as a possible D gene (6 bases). This CDR3 region has 15 residues. The V gene's germline CDR1 is SGHVS and CDR2 FNYEAQ. The V end lost 2 bases, the J end lost 3 bases, and 10 bases lay between the germline ends. The CDR3 bases are TGTGCCAGCAGCTTAAAACTAGCCTACACCGGGGAGCTGTTTTTT. Its protein product is CASSLKLAYTGELFF.

The chain combines TRBV11-2 with TRBJ2-5, with D unresolved. Trimming removed 5 bases at V and 2 bases at J, with 9 bases between. Germline loops: CDR1 SGHAT, CDR2 FQNNGV. The CDR3 sequence is 13 residues long. CDR3 bases: TGTGCCAGCAGCCGACTCGTACAAGAGACCCAGTACTTC. It encodes CASSRLVQETQYF.